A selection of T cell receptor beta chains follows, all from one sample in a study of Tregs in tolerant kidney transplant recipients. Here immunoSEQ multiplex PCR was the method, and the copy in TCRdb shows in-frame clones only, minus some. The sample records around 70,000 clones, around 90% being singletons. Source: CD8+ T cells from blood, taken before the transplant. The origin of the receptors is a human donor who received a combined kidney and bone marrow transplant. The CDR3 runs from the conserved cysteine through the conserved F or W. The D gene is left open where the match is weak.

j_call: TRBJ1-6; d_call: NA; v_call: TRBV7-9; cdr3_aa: CASSLSPLKQAFYNSPLHF
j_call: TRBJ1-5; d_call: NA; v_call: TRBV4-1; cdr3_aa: CASSRKGAQQPQHF
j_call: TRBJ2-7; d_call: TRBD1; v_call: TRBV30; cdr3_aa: CAWDRGPYEQYF
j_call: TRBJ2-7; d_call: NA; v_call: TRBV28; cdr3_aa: CASSLGLNEQYF
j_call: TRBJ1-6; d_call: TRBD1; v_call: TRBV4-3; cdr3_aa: CASRWKGAYNSPLHF
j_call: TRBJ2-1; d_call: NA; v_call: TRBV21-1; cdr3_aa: CASSKVQIPNEQFF
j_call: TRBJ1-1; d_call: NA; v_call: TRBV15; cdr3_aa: CATSRGGEGLDTEAFF
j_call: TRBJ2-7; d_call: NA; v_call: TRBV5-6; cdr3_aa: CASSSRGGDDEQYF
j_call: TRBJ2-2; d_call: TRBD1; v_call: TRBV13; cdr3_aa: CASSYTGDKNTGELFF
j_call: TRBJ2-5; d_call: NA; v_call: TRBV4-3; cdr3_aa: CASSHYPGETQYF
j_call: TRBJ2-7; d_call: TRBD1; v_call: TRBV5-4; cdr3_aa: CASSPGTETYEQYF
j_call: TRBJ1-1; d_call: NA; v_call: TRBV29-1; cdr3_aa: CSVVAGERTEAFF
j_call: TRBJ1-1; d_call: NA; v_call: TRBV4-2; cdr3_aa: CASSQDLTEAFF
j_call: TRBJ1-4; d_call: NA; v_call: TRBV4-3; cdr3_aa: CASSQGSLGGEKLFF
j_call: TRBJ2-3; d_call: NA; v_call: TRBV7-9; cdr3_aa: CASVPSESDTQYF
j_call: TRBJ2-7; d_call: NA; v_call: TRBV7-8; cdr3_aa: CASSSQTGTSTSYEQYF
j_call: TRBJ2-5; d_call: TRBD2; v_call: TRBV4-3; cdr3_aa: CASSQGLAGELETQYF
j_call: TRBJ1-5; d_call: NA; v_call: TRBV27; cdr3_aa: CASSLWGVGNQPQHF
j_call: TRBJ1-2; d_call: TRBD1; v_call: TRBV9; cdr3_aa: CASSATPLQGGYGYTF
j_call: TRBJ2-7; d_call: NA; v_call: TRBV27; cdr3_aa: CASSPDPTSSYEQYF
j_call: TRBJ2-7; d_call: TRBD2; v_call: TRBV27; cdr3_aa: CASSLGTSPREQYF
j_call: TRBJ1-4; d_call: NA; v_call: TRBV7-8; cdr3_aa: CASSFRLGGSNEKLFF
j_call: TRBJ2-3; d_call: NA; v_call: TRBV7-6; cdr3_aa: CASSLGLRGTDTQYF
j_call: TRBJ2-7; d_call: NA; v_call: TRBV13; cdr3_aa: CASSTSSLVYEQYF
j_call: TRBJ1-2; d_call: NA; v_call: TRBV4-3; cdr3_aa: CASSQDLQGSPNYGYTF
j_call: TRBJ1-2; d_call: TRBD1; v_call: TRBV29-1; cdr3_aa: CSVEAMDRLDGYTF
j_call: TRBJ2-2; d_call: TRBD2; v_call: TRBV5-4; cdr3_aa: CASSREGLAGANTGELFF
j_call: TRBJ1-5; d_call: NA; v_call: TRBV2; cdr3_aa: CASHQEGWAVNQPQHF
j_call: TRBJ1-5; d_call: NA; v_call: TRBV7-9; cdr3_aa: CASSLGVGENQPQHF
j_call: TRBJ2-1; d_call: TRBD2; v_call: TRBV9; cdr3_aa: CASSDSGRPYNEQFF
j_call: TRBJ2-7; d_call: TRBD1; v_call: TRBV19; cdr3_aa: CASSPGTGGYEQYF
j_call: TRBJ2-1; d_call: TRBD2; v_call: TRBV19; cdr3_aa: CASSTELLRLALNEQFF
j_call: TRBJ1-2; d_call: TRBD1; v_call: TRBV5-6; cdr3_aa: CASSSRTGFHYGYTF
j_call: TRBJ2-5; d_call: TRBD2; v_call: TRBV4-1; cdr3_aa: CASSQEGRGYQETQYF
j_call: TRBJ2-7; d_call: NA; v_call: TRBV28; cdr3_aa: CASSRRDNSYEQYF
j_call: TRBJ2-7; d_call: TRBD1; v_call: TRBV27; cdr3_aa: CASSNRGQAYEQYF
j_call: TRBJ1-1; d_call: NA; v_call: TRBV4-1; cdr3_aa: CASSLRTSNTEAFF
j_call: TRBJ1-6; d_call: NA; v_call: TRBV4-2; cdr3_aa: CASSQGQAHNSPLHF
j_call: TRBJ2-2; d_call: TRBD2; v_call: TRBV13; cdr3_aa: CASSSPSLAGGTGELFF
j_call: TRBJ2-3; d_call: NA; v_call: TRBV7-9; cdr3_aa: CASSSTFTGSITDTQYF
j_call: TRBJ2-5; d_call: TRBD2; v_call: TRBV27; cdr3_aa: CASSFTSGGVQETQYF
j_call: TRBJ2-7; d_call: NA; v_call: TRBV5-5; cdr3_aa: CASSFRNGDYEQYF
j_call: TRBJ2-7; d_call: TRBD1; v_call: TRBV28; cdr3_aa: CASSPIGPGQYSEQYF
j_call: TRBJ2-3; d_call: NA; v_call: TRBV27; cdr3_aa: CASSIQGIEAQYF
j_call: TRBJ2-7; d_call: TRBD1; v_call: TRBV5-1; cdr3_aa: CASSSQDRVPTYEQYF
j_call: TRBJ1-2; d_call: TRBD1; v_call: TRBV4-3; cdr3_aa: CASSQAGQANGYTF
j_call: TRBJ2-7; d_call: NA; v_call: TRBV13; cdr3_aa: CASSPAAGGTYEQYF
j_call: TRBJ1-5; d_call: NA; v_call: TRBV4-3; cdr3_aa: CASSQGGGQPQHF
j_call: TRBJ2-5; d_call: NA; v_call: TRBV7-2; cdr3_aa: CASSLFRDYQETQYF